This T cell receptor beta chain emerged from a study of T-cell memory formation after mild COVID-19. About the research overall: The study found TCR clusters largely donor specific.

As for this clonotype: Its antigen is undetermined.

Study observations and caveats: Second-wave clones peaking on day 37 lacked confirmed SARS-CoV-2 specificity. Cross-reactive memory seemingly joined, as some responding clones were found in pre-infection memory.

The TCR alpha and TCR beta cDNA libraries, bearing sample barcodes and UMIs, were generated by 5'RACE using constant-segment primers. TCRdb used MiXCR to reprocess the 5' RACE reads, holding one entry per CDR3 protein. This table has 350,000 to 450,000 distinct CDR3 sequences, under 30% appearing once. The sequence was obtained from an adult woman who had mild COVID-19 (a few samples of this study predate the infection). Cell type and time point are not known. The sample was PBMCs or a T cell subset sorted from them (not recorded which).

The CDR3, as DNA: TGCAGCGTTGATGGCGGGCGAAGCTCCTACGAGCAGTACTTC. Protein product: CSVDGGRSSYEQYF. The V gene is TRBV29-1, the J gene TRBJ2-7; possibly TRBD2 for D (5 bases). The CDR3 has 14 residues. Trimming stripped 3 bases from V and 0 bases from J, with 12 bases between. Per germline, CDR1 SQVTM and CDR2 ANQGSEA.